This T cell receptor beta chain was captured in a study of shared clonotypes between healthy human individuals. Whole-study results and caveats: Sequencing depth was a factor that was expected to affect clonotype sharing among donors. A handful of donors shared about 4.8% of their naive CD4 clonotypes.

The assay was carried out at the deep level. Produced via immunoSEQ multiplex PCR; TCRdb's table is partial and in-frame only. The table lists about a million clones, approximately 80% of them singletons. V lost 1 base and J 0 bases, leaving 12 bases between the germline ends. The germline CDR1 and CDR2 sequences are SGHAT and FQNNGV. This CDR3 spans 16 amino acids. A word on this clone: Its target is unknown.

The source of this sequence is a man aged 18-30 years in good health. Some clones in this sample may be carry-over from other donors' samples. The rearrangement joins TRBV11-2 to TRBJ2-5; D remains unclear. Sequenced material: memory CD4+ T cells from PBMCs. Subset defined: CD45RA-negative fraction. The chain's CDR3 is CASSLGVITNQETQYF. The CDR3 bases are TGTGCCAGCAGCTTAGGGGTGATCACCAACCAAGAGACCCAGTACTTC.